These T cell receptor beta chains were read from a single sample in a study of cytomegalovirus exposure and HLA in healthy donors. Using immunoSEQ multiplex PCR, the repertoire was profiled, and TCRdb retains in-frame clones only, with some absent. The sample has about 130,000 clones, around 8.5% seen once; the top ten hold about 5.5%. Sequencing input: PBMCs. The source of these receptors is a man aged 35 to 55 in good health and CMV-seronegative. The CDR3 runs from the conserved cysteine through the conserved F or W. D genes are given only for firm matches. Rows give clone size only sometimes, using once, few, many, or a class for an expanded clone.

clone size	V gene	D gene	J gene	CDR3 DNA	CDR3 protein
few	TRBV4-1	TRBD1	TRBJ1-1	TGCGCCAGCAGCCGACAGGGTTGGGCTTTCTTT	CASSRQGWAFF
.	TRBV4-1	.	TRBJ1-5	TGCGCCAGCAGCCAGTCAGGACAGTTCGGTAATCAGCCCCAGCATTTT	CASSQSGQFGNQPQHF
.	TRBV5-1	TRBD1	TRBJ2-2	TGCGCCAGCAGCTTCGGGACAGGGGGCTCGCCGAACACCGGGGAGCTGTTTTTT	CASSFGTGGSPNTGELFF
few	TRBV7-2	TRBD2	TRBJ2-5	TGTGCCAGCAGCTCCGACCCTAGCGGGTACCAAGAGACCCAGTACTTC	CASSSDPSGYQETQYF
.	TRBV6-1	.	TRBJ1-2	TGTGCCAGCAGCTTGAGGGACTCCTTCAGCTATGGCTACACCTTC	CASSLRDSFSYGYTF
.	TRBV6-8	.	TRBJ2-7	TGTGCCAGCAGTCCCCCGGACACATCCTACGAGCAGTACTTC	CASSPPDTSYEQYF
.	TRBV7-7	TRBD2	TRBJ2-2	TGTGCCAGCAGCCCGGTGCGGGGGGGCCAGGGCGGGGAGCTGTTTTTT	CASSPVRGGQGGELFF
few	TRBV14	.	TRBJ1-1	TGTGCCAGCAGCGGACATCCAAAGGGTGAAGCTTTCTTT	CASSGHPKGEAFF
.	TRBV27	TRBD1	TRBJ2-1	TGTGCCAGCAGTTCCGCAGGGACAGGGGTGAATGAGCAGTTCTTC	CASSSAGTGVNEQFF
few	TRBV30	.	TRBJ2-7	TGTGCCTGGAGTCCCCGCGCCTACGAGCAGTACTTC	CAWSPRAYEQYF
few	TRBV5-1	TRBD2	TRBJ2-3	TGCGCCAGCAGCTTGGGACTAGCGAGGGCAGATACGCAGTATTTT	CASSLGLARADTQYF
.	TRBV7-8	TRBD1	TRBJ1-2	TGTGCCAGCAGCTTAGGAACTGGGACAGGGGGTGCTAACTATGGCTACACCTTC	CASSLGTGTGGANYGYTF
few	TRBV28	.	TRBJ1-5	TGTGCCAGCAGTAGGACACGGAATCAGCCCCAGCATTTT	CASSRTRNQPQHF
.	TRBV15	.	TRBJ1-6	TGTGCCACCAGCAGAGATCGGAGCTCCTATAATTCACCCCTCCACTTT	CATSRDRSSYNSPLHF
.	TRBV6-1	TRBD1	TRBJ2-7	TGTGCCATCATCGACAGGGCGACCAGCGAGCAGTACTTC	CAIIDRATSEQYF
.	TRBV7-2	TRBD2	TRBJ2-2	TGTGCCAGCAGCCCCAGCGGGGTGAACACCGGGGAGCTGTTTTTT	CASSPSGVNTGELFF
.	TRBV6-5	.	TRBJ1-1	TGTGCCAGCAGCTACGGGACATATAACACTGAAGCTTTCTTT	CASSYGTYNTEAFF
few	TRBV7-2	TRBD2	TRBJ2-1	TGTGCCAGCAGCCGGTGGGCTAGCGGGGACAATGAGCAGTTCTTC	CASSRWASGDNEQFF
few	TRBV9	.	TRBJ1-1	TGTGCCAGCACCCAGACAGGAACGAGCACTGAAGCTTTCTTT	CASTQTGTSTEAFF
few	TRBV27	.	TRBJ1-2	TGTGCCAGCAGTCCCCGGGAGGGCTCCACTTATGGCTACACCTTC	CASSPREGSTYGYTF
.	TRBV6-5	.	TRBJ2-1	TGTGCCAGCAGCCCGGCCACAGGGTGGGCTGAGCAGTTCTTC	CASSPATGWAEQFF
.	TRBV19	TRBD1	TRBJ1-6	TGTGCCAGTAGTTCCTGGACAGGGTCGGATTCACCCCTCCACTTT	CASSSWTGSDSPLHF
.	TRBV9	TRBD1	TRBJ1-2	TGTGCCAGCAGCCTCGGGACAGACTATGGCTACACCTTC	CASSLGTDYGYTF
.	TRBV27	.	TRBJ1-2	TGTGCCAGCAGTTTAAGCCCGGTAGGGGGAAACTATGGCTACACCTTC	CASSLSPVGGNYGYTF
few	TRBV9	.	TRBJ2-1	TGTGCCAGCAGCGTAGGCGGGGCCCTTTACAATGAGCAGTTCTTC	CASSVGGALYNEQFF
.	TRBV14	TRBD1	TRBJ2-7	TGTGCCAGCAGCCAAGGTAGGACAGGGCTGTACGAGCAGTACTTC	CASSQGRTGLYEQYF
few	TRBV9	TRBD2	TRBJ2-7	TGTGCCAGCAGCGGTGGGACTAGCGGGGCCGAGCAGTACTTC	CASSGGTSGAEQYF
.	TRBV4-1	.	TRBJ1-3	TGCGCCAGCAGCCAAAGTGAGGCAATTGGAAACACCATATATTTT	CASSQSEAIGNTIYF
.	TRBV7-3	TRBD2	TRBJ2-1	TGTGCCAGCAGGAGGACTAGCGGGGGCCCTTCCTACAATGAGCAGTTCTTC	CASRRTSGGPSYNEQFF
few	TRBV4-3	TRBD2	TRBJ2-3	TGCGCCAGCAGCCAAGATGCTCTAGCGGGGGTGGGAGATACGCAGTATTTT	CASSQDALAGVGDTQYF
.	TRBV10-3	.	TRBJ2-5	TGTGCCATCAGTGAAGGGGCGTTGGGCCAAGAGACCCAGTACTTC	CAISEGALGQETQYF
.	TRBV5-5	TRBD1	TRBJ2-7	TGTGCCAGCAGCCTGACGGACAGGGGTTCCGAGCAGTACTTC	CASSLTDRGSEQYF
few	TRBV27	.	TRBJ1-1	TGTGCCAGCTCCCTGGGGGGTGAAGCTTTCTTT	CASSLGGEAFF
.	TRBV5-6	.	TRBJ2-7	TGTGCCAGCAGCTTGGATGTCAGCTCCTACGAGCAGTACTTC	CASSLDVSSYEQYF
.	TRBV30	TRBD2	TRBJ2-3	TGTGCCTGGAGTGTCGGGAGGGGAGATACGCAGTATTTT	CAWSVGRGDTQYF
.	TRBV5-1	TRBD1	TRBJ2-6	TGCGCCAGCAGCTTGGCCAGGGGGCTAGGGGCCAACGTCCTGACTTTC	CASSLARGLGANVLTF
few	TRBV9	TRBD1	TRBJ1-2	TGTGCCAGCAGTTTACACGGGACAGGGCAAAATGGCTACACCTTC	CASSLHGTGQNGYTF
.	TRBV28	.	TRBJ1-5	TGTGCCACTAAATCGGGCAATCAGCCCCAGCATTTT	CATKSGNQPQHF
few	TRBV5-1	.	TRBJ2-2	TGCGCCAGCAGCCCCAGGGGTGGGGAGCTGTTTTTT	CASSPRGGELFF
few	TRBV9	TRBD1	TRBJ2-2	TGTGCCAGCAGCGTAGCTCTCGGACAGGGATACACCGGGGAGCTGTTTTTT	CASSVALGQGYTGELFF
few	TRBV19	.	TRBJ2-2	TGTGCCAGTAGCGGACAGAGCTACACCGGGGAGCTGTTTTTT	CASSGQSYTGELFF
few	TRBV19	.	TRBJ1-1	TGTGCCAGTAGTATGCCAGAGAACACTGAAGCTTTCTTT	CASSMPENTEAFF
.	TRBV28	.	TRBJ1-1	TGTGCCAGCAGTCGGGGGGAATTCAACACTGAAGCTTTCTTT	CASSRGEFNTEAFF
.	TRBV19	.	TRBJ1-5	TGTGCCAGTAGGGGGGGGTCGGGACAAGCTGGGGGACAGCCCCAGCATTTT	CASRGGSGQAGGQPQHF
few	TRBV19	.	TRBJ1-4	TGTGCCAGTAGTATTACAGGGTCGAATGAAAAACTGTTTTTT	CASSITGSNEKLFF
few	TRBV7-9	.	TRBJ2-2	TGTGCCAGCAGCGAACAGGGCCCCGGGGAGCTGTTTTTT	CASSEQGPGELFF
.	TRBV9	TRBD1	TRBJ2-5	TGTGCCAGCAGCCCAAGGGACAGGCTGTACCAAGAGACCCAGTACTTC	CASSPRDRLYQETQYF
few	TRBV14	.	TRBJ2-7	TGTGCCAGCAGCCAAGGTCAGGATTCCTCCTACGAGCAGTACTTC	CASSQGQDSSYEQYF
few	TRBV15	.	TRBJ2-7	TGTGCCACCAGGAGGTCAGGGGACGCATACGAGCAGTACTTC	CATRRSGDAYEQYF
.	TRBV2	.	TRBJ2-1	TGTGCCAGCGTCCGGACGGGCCTCGGGGACAATGAGCAGTTCTTC	CASVRTGLGDNEQFF
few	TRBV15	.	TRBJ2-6	TGTGCCACCTATAAGGGGGGGCCTTCCTCTGGGGCCAACGTCCTGACTTTC	CATYKGGPSSGANVLTF
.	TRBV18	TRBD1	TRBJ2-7	TGTGCCAGCTCACCACCTCTGACAGGGGTGTACGAGCAGTACTTC	CASSPPLTGVYEQYF
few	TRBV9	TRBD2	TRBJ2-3	TGTGCCAGCAGCCCCTGGACTAGCGGGGGGGATGGAGATACGCAGTATTTT	CASSPWTSGGDGDTQYF
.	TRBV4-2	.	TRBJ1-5	TGTGCCAGCAGCCAAGATGGGCAGGGTCATCAGCCCCAGCATTTT	CASSQDGQGHQPQHF
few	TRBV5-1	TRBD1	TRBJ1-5	TGCGCCAGCAGCTTGGGGCAGGGGGCAGAGCAGCCCCAGCATTTT	CASSLGQGAEQPQHF
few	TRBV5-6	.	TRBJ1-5	TGTGCCAGCAGCCCTGGGCCAACAGCTAATCAGCCCCAGCATTTT	CASSPGPTANQPQHF
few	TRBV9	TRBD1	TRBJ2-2	TGTGCCAGCAGCGGAAGACAGGGGGCGGTACCGAACACCGGGGAGCTGTTTTTT	CASSGRQGAVPNTGELFF